What follows are 30 T cell receptor beta chains derived from one specimen sequenced in a study of CD8 T cells in ankylosing spondylitis. TCRdb processed the 5' RACE reads anew with MiXCR; each CDR3 protein has one entry. The data show some 200,000 distinct CDR3 sequences, with about 7% seen just once and approximately 15% held by the top ten. Their antigens are not known. Study-wide results and limits: For ankylosing spondylitis blood, a TCR beta motif of 7 or 8 highly homologous variants appeared characteristic.

Sample: blood, either unsorted or a sorted T cell fraction (not recorded which). Receptor source: a male donor with ankylosing spondylitis.

The genes are TRBV6-1 and TRBJ2-4, with D perhaps matching TRBD2 (6 bases). V was clipped by 5 bases and J by 0 bases, with 23 bases between them. This CDR3 spans 19 amino acids. CDR1 MNHNS and CDR2 SASEGT come from the germline V gene. CDR3 in DNA: TGTGCCAGCAGTCCGGCACTAGCCTTACAAGATCTAGCCAAAAACATTCAGTACTTC. It encodes CASSPALALQDLAKNIQYF.

This clonotype was counted at least ten times. V gene TRBV7-2 combines with J gene TRBJ1-2; D gene ambiguous. CDR3 size: 16 residues. Germline values: CDR1 SGHTA, CDR2 FQGNSA. Between the trimmed V and J ends, which lost 1 base and 0 bases, there was a span of 12 bases. The CDR3 DNA is TGTGCCAGCAGCTTAGACCACAGAGCCGCTAACTATGGCTACACCTTC. This codes for CASSLDHRAANYGYTF.

This clonotype was recorded at least ten times. The chain couples TRBV11-2 to TRBJ2-7; maybe TRBD1 (6 bases). Per germline, CDR1 SGHAT and CDR2 FQNNGV. V was cut by 6 bases and J by 2 bases, with 20 bases left in between. This CDR3 region has 16 residues. CDR3 protein: CASRRQGQRLAYEQYF. DNA for the CDR3: TGTGCCAGCAGAAGACAAGGACAGAGGTTAGCCTACGAGCAGTACTTC.

This clonotype was observed at least ten times. The chain joins TRBV4-1 to TRBJ2-7; 11 positions agree with TRBD2. CDR3 length: 16 amino acids. Per the germline V gene, CDR1 is MGHRA and CDR2 is YSYEKL. The J segment lost 4 bases and the V segment lost 3 bases, leaving 8 bases of the junction unmatched. The DNA for the CDR3 is TGCGCCAGCAGCCAGGACTGGGGACTAGCGGCTTACGAGCAGTACTTC. Its translation: CASSQDWGLAAYEQYF.

This chain joins TRBV10-3 and TRBJ1-1; D remains unclear. The CDR3 consists of 12 residues. Deletions cut 0 bases from V and 9 bases from J, with 8 bases between. Germline-derived CDR1 and CDR2 are ENHRY and SYGVKD. CDR3 region: CAISESGSQAFF. The CDR3 DNA follows: TGTGCCATCAGTGAGTCCGGGAGTCAAGCTTTCTTT.

A note on this clonotype: The conserved phenylalanine or tryptophan is not found at the CDR3 terminus, so this likely reflects a read error. This chain's CDR3 is CASSPVSGSRYNEQFL. The CDR3 nucleotides read TGTGCCAGTAGCCCGGTTAGCGGGAGCAGGTACAATGAGCAGTTCTTA. This rearrangement joins TRBV19 to TRBJ2-1, with 9 bases aligning to TRBD2. Germline loops: CDR1 LNHDA, CDR2 SQIVND (reference sequence). Trimming removed 6 bases from V and 4 bases from J; junction bases left unmatched: 10. This CDR3 region has 16 residues.

V usage is TRBV10-3 and J usage is TRBJ2-1; possibly TRBD1 or TRBD2 for D (6 bases each). There are 15 residues in the CDR3. Trimming shortened V by 2 bases and J by 6 bases, and 14 bases separated the two germline ends. The germline V gene has CDR1 ENHRY and CDR2 SYGVKD. The CDR3 region has the DNA TGTGCCATCAGTGAGGTGGGGGGCGCGGGCAATGAGCAGTTCTTC. Protein: CAISEVGGAGNEQFF.

This clonotype was observed at least ten times. The CDR3 nucleotides read TGTGCCAGCAGCTTGGAACCTCTAGTAGAGACCCAGTACTTC. The encoded protein is CASSLEPLVETQYF. This rearrangement joins TRBV5-5 to TRBJ2-5; D gene ambiguous. There are 14 residues in the CDR3. In germline, CDR1 is SGHKS, CDR2 YYEKEE (reference sequence). Trimming stripped 0 bases from V and 4 bases from J, with 10 bases between.

The rearrangement uses TRBV7-2 and TRBJ2-7, with 8 bases aligning to TRBD2. The CDR3 covers 15 residues. CDR1 SGHTA and CDR2 FQGNSA come from the germline V gene. Trimming took 5 bases from V and 3 from J; bases not matched to a gene: 9. The CDR3 loop is CASSHRVAGIYEQYF. CDR3 nucleotides: TGTGCCAGCAGCCACCGTGTAGCGGGGATCTACGAGCAGTACTTC.

This clonotype came up many times. The chain carries TRBV29-1 and TRBJ2-2; D unresolved. CDR1 and CDR2 from the germline V gene are SQVTM and ANQGSEA. This CDR3 region has 10 residues. The germline V and J ends were trimmed by 3 bases and 6 bases, with 2 bases remaining between them. The chain's CDR3 is CSVDSGELFF. As DNA, the CDR3 is TGCAGCGTTGACTCCGGGGAGCTGTTTTTT.

This chain uses TRBV9 with TRBJ2-1; 7 bases are a match to TRBD1. Germline V lookup: CDR1 SGDLS, CDR2 YYNGEE. The CDR3 consists of 22 residues. The trim removed 3 bases at V and 3 bases at J, leaving 27 bases unmatched. This CDR3 is CASSGYPQDDRANRPFYNEQFF. CDR3 sequence (DNA): TGTGCCAGCAGCGGTTACCCACAAGACGACAGGGCAAATCGGCCTTTCTACAATGAGCAGTTCTTC.

This clonotype was counted between two and nine times. V is TRBV5-1 and J is TRBJ2-7, with D unresolved. The CDR3 is 15 amino acids. Trimming shortened V by 0 bases and J by 3 bases, and 13 bases separated the two germline ends. CDR1 and CDR2 from the germline V gene are SGHRS and YFSETQ. CDR3 region: CASSLDPTAYYEQYF. The CDR3 nucleotides read TGCGCCAGCAGCTTGGATCCCACTGCATACTACGAGCAGTACTTC.

This clonotype was seen repeatedly, ten times or more. The chain combines TRBV9 with TRBJ2-3; the match to TRBD1 covers 8 bases. The V and J ends lost 4 bases and 5 bases, in that order; junction bases with no gene match: 18. The CDR3 consists of 18 residues. CDR1 SGDLS and CDR2 YYNGEE come from the germline V gene. This CDR3 is CASSPRSGGASYKDTQYF. Here the CDR3 DNA reads TGTGCCAGCAGCCCTCGCTCAGGGGGCGCGTCTTACAAAGATACGCAGTATTTT.

This clonotype was seen ten or more times. This sequence joins TRBV4-3 and TRBJ2-1; TRBD2 matches 9 bases. Germline CDR1 LGHNA, CDR2 YSLEER. The CDR3 totals 15 residues. Trimming at V came to 0 bases and at J to 7 bases, leaving 4 bases not matched to a gene. The CDR3 reads CASSQDTSGFNEQFF. The CDR3 DNA follows: TGCGCCAGCAGCCAAGATACTAGCGGGTTTAATGAGCAGTTCTTC.

The gene calls are TRBV3-1 and TRBJ2-7; possibly TRBD2 for D (6 bases). V gave up 4 bases and J gave up 3 bases, with 19 bases separating them. The CDR3 consists of 16 residues. CDR1 is LGHDT, CDR2 YNNKEL, per germline (reference sequence). CDR3 residues: CASSPDNGGAGYEQYF. CDR3 DNA: TGTGCCAGCAGCCCGGACAACGGAGGGGCCGGCTACGAGCAGTACTTC.

This clonotype was counted ten times or more. The rearrangement uses TRBV20-1 and TRBJ2-1; TRBD2 aligns across 8 bases. The CDR3 sequence is 20 residues long. Germline CDR1 reads DFQATT; CDR2 reads SNEGSKA (reference sequence). J was trimmed by 5 bases and V by 5 bases; bases with no gene match: 26. The CDR3 sequence: CSAFSLSRQREFVRNNEQFF. Here the CDR3 DNA reads TGCAGTGCTTTTTCTCTCTCTAGGCAGCGGGAGTTCGTTCGGAACAATGAGCAGTTCTTC.

This clonotype showed up many times. The CDR3 loop is CASSPARGDPNYGYTF. DNA of the CDR3: TGTGCCAGCAGCCCCGCGAGGGGCGACCCTAACTATGGCTACACCTTC. This chain joins TRBV11-2 and TRBJ1-2, with D possibly TRBD1 on 5 matching bases. Trimming pared 5 bases from V and 0 bases from J, leaving 16 bases between. Germline CDR1 and CDR2: SGHAT and FQNNGV. This CDR3 is 16 amino acids long.

This clonotype was seen many times. The chain links TRBV7-9 to TRBJ2-7; 9 bases map to TRBD2. V shed 4 bases, J shed 3 bases, and the junction held 10 bases outside the gene matches. Germline loops: CDR1 SEHNR, CDR2 FQNEAQ (reference sequence). This CDR3 spans 16 amino acids. The CDR3 DNA follows: TGTGCCAGCAGCTCCATAGGAGCGGGGGGTAACTACGAGCAGTACTTC. Protein product: CASSSIGAGGNYEQYF.

This clonotype was detected ten times or more. The gene calls are TRBV25-1 and TRBJ2-7, with D maybe TRBD2 (5 bases). Per the germline V gene, CDR1 is MGHDK and CDR2 is SYGVNS. CDR3 length: 14 residues. Trimming shortened V by 1 base and J by 0 bases, and 7 bases separated the two germline ends. In DNA, the CDR3 is TGTGCCAGCAGTGAATTCGGACTCTCCTACGAGCAGTACTTC. It specifies CASSEFGLSYEQYF.

The table lists this clonotype with many counts. This chain links TRBV4-2 with TRBJ1-2; 8 bases are shared with TRBD1. Germline CDR1 and CDR2: LGHNA and YNFKEQ. This CDR3 comprises 13 residues. Trimming at V came to 5 bases and at J to 7 bases, leaving 6 bases not matched to a gene. Here the CDR3 reads CASSDGQGAGYTF. The CDR3 nucleotides are TGTGCCAGCAGCGATGGACAGGGCGCTGGCTACACCTTC.

The V call is TRBV20-1, the J call TRBJ2-5; 9 positions match TRBD1. From germline, CDR1 is DFQATT and CDR2 SNEGSKA (reference sequence). Losses at the gene ends were 2 bases for V and 0 bases for J; bases not matched to a gene: 22. CDR3 size: 21 residues. This CDR3 is CSARPATWTGDTGLDQETQYF. CDR3 nucleotides: TGCAGTGCTAGACCTGCTACGTGGACAGGGGATACCGGTCTTGACCAAGAGACCCAGTACTTC.

In its sample, this clonotype was seen many times. The chain has TRBV7-9 and TRBJ1-4; 7 bases line up with TRBD1. V trimming: 8 bases; J trimming: 2 bases; junction bases outside the gene matches: 8. Looked up from germline, CDR1 is SEHNR and CDR2 is FQNEAQ (reference sequence). The CDR3 is 15 amino acids. The CDR3, as DNA: TGTGCCAGCGCCAGGGGGGGCGCGACTAATGAAAAACTGTTTTTT. Translation: CASARGGATNEKLFF.

This clonotype was seen only a few times. This sequence joins TRBV6-5 and TRBJ1-3; 10 bases align to TRBD1. Germline-derived CDR1 and CDR2 are MNHEY and SVGAGI. CDR3 size: 15 residues. V shed 2 bases and J 8 bases; nucleotides not matched to a gene: 6. This CDR3 reads CASSYGTGVGDTIYF. The CDR3, as DNA: TGTGCCAGCAGTTACGGGACAGGGGTCGGAGACACCATATATTTT.

This clonotype was detected ten times or more. The rearrangement links TRBV9 to TRBJ1-1; the D gene is possibly TRBD1 (5 bases). CDR1 is SGDLS and CDR2 is YYNGEE in the germline V gene. V dropped 0 bases and J dropped 4 bases, with 7 bases sitting between them. This CDR3 comprises 13 residues. The chain's CDR3 is CASSVAGSTEAFF. CDR3 DNA sequence: TGTGCCAGCAGCGTAGCAGGGAGCACTGAAGCTTTCTTT. The entire variable domain, with the rest obtained from reference TRBV9 and TRBJ1-1, is as follows: DSGVTQTPKHLITATGQRVTLRCSPRSGDLSVYWYQQSLDQGLQFLIQYYNGEERAKGNILERFSAQQFPDLHSELNLSSLELGDSALYFCASSVAGSTEAFFGQGTRLTVV.

The sample holds many counts of this clonotype. The chain joins TRBV12-3 or TRBV12-4 to TRBJ2-7; TRBD1 matches at 8 bases. The J segment lost 3 bases and the V segment lost 8 bases, leaving 6 bases of the junction unmatched. The CDR3 sequence is 13 residues long. CDR3 amino acids: CASRETGVYEQYF. The CDR3 DNA is TGTGCCAGCCGGGAGACAGGGGTCTACGAGCAGTACTTC.

This clonotype was counted ten times or more. V usage is TRBV27 and J usage is TRBJ2-7, with 7 positions matching TRBD2. V shed 5 bases and J 0 bases; nucleotides not matched to a gene: 7. CDR1 is MNHEY and CDR2 is SMNVEV in the germline V gene (reference sequence). The CDR3 is made up of 15 amino acids. The CDR3 loop is CASSELAFSSYEQYF. The CDR3 DNA follows: TGTGCCAGCAGTGAACTAGCGTTTAGCTCCTACGAGCAGTACTTC.

In this sample, this clonotype turned up many times. The chain is built from TRBV12-3 or TRBV12-4 and TRBJ2-1; no reliable D call. Trimming took off 5 bases at V and 7 bases at J, with 12 bases between the two ends. The CDR3 contains 13 residues. The CDR3 sequence is CASSPFLRNEQFF. Here the CDR3 DNA reads TGTGCCAGCAGTCCGTTCCTACGGAATGAGCAGTTCTTC.

The chain links TRBV11-2 to TRBJ1-5, with TRBD1 as a possible D gene (5 bases). This CDR3 has 12 residues. V lost 5 bases to trimming and J lost 9 bases, with 11 bases between them. Germline V lookup: CDR1 SGHAT, CDR2 FQNNGV. Written as DNA, the CDR3 is TGTGCCAGCAGCCCCGATGGGGGGCCCCAGCATTTT. Residues: CASSPDGGPQHF.

This clonotype was detected many times. The chain employs TRBV5-1 and TRBJ1-1; D is perhaps TRBD1 (6 bases). The CDR3 has 13 amino acids. The germline V and J ends were trimmed by 3 bases and 1 base, with 7 bases remaining between them. The germline CDR1 and CDR2 sequences are SGHRS and YFSETQ. CDR3 nucleotide sequence: TGCGCCAGCAGCTGGGGACAGAACACTGAAGCTTTCTTT. Translation: CASSWGQNTEAFF.

This clonotype was seen many times. V is TRBV6-2 or TRBV6-3 and J is TRBJ2-7; 7 bases align to TRBD1. Trimming cost V 7 bases and J 7 bases; bases outside gene matches: 4. CDR1 is MNHEY, CDR2 SVGEGT, per germline. The CDR3 extends over 11 amino acids. This CDR3 reads CASMYRGEQYF. The CDR3 DNA follows: TGTGCCAGCATGTACAGGGGAGAGCAGTACTTC.